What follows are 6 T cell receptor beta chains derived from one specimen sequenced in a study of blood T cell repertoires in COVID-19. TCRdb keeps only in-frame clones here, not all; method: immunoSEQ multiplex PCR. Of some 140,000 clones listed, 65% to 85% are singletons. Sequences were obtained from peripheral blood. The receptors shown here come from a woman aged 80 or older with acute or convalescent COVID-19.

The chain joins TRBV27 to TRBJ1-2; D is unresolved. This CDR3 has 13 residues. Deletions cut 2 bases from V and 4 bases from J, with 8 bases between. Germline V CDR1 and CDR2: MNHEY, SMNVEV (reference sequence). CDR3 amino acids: CASSLTGGYGYTF. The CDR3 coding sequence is TGTGCCAGCAGTTTAACCGGAGGCTATGGCTACACCTTC.

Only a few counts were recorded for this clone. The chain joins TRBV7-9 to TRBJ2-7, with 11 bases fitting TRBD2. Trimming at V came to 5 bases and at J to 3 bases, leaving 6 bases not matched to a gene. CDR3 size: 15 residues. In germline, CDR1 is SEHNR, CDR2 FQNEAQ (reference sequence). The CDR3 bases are TGTGCCAGCAGCCATACTAGCGGGAGTATCTACGAGCAGTACTTC. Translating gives CASSHTSGSIYEQYF.

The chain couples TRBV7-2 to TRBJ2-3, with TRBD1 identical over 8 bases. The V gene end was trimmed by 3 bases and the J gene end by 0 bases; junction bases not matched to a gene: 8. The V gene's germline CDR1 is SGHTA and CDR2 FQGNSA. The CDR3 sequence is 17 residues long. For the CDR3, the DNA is TGTGCCAGCAGCTTGAAGAGGGGACAGGCTAGCACAGATACGCAGTATTTT. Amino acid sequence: CASSLKRGQASTDTQYF.

For the CDR3, the DNA is TGTGCCAGCAGCTTAGCCGGACAGGGTAATTCACCCCTCCACTTT. This gives the protein CASSLAGQGNSPLHF. The chain has TRBV7-9 and TRBJ1-6; 8 nucleotides align to TRBD1. CDR3 length: 15 amino acids. Germline V gene sequence: CDR1 SEHNR, CDR2 FQNEAQ (reference sequence). Trimming removed 0 bases from V and 6 bases from J; junction bases left unmatched: 1.

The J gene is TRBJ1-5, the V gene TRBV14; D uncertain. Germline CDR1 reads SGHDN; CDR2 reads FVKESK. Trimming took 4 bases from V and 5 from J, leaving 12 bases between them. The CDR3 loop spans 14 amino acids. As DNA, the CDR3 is TGTGCCAGCAGCCTAGGAGGACCGTATCAGCCCCAGCATTTT. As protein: CASSLGGPYQPQHF.

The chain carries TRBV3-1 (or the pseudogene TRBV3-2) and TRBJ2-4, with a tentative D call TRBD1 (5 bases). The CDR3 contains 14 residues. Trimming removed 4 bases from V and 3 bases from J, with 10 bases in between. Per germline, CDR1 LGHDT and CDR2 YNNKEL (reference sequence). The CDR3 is CASSPRVGKNIQYF. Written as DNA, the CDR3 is TGTGCCAGCAGCCCCAGGGTTGGCAAAAACATTCAGTACTTC.